The 28 T cell receptor beta chains below were found in one sample sequenced in a study of regulatory T cells in long-lasting Graves disease (dated by TCRdb to the early 2020s). Reading the label with the study, this specimen's time point is: persistent/refractory GD, antithyroid drugs over 5 years with positive TRAb. For both TCR sequencing and RNA sequencing, RNA was extracted from PBMCs in TRIzol. The method behind the library was multiplex PCR. These reads were obtained on an Illumina HiSeq 4000. CDR3 regions were amplified by Arm-PCR with iRepertoire HTBI primers to construct TCR beta libraries. TCRdb reran the public reads through fastp at Q25 and MiXCR, keeping productive beta chains. CDR3 protein duplicates are merged, each entry listing the most common genes and DNA. Here the sample has 360,000 or so distinct CDR3 sequences; 20% to 25% occur a single time. The ten biggest clones cover approximately 27% of the sample.

This specimen consisted of peripheral blood mononuclear cells (PBMCs), obtained when the disease was refractory, from a patient treated with antithyroid drugs. These TCRs come from a woman in her thirties or forties with Graves disease. Donor details come from another sample of the same person, matched by shared clones.

The chain has TRBV14 and TRBJ1-2; TRBD1 matches 10 bases. The CDR3 is made up of 15 amino acids. Unmatched junction bases numbered 2, after V lost 2 bases and J lost 2 bases. From germline, CDR1 is SGHDN and CDR2 FVKESK. This chain's CDR3 is CASSQWTGGNYGYTF. The DNA for the CDR3 is TGTGCCAGCAGCCAATGGACAGGGGGAAACTATGGCTACACCTTC.

The sample holds many counts of this clonotype. The genes are TRBV28 and TRBJ1-3; D unclear. Deletions cut 3 bases from V and 0 bases from J, with 12 bases between. The CDR3 spans 16 residues. The germline CDR1 and CDR2 sequences are MDHEN and SYDVKM. The CDR3 region has the DNA TGTGCCAGCAGTTTTACCCCTTCGGCCTCTGGAAACACCATATATTTT. Residues: CASSFTPSASGNTIYF.

This chain joins TRBV4-1 and TRBJ2-7; 7 bases line up with TRBD2. In germline, CDR1 is MGHRA, CDR2 YSYEKL. V was pared by 0 bases and J by 2 bases, with 10 bases of the junction left unmatched. The CDR3 is 17 residues long. This CDR3 is CASSQDNGRELPYEQYF. CDR3 DNA sequence: TGCGCCAGCAGCCAAGATAACGGGCGGGAGTTACCCTACGAGCAGTACTTC.

This clonotype has ten or more counts. The chain has TRBV28 and TRBJ1-5; no definite D call. Trimming pared 3 bases from V and 7 bases from J, leaving 13 bases between. The germline V gene has CDR1 MDHEN and CDR2 SYDVKM. The CDR3 loop spans 14 amino acids. CDR3 nucleotide sequence: TGTGCCAGCAGTTTTAGGACCCTCGTGCAGCCCCAGCATTTT. This encodes CASSFRTLVQPQHF.

With regard to this clonotype: One junction end does not reproduce the germline sequence, and a read error may be involved. The CDR3 protein is CSVLEGLALF. The CDR3 DNA reads TGCAGCGTCCTCGAGGGTTTGGCTCTCTTT. This chain links TRBV29-1 with TRBJ1-1; D not resolved. Germline-derived CDR1 and CDR2 are SQVTM and ANQGSEA. CDR3 length: 10 amino acids. Full variable domain (rest looked up from reference TRBV29-1 and TRBJ1-1): SAVISQKPSRDICQRGTSLTIQCQVDSQVTMMFWYRQQPGQSLTLIATANQGSEATYESGFVIDKFPISRPNLTFSTLTVSNMSPEDSSIYLCSVLEGLALFGQGTRLTVV.

The rearrangement links TRBV7-2 to TRBJ2-3, with TRBD2 as a possible D gene (5 bases). Trimming cost V 5 bases and J 0 bases, with 12 bases left between them. The CDR3 sequence is 15 residues long. Germline values: CDR1 SGHTA, CDR2 FQGNSA. Here the CDR3 reads CASSRGLTSTDTQYF. The CDR3 DNA reads TGTGCCAGCAGCCGCGGACTGACTAGCACAGATACGCAGTATTTT.

This clonotype was observed many times. The chain has TRBV28 and TRBJ1-5, with D possibly matching TRBD1 (6 bases). CDR1 is MDHEN, CDR2 SYDVKM, per germline. V gave up 7 bases and J gave up 5 bases, with 18 bases separating them. The CDR3 has 15 residues. The CDR3 sequence: CASTSPGRGDQPQHF. In nucleotides, the CDR3 is TGTGCCAGCACCTCGCCCGGCAGGGGCGATCAGCCCCAGCATTTT. Combining the CDR3 with reference TRBV28 and TRBJ1-5 gives the whole variable domain DVKVTQSSRYLVKRTGEKVFLECVQDMDHENMFWYRQDPGLGLRLIYFSYDVKMKEKGDIPEGYSVSREKKERFSLILESASTNQTSMYLCASTSPGRGDQPQHFGDGTRLSIL.

This clonotype has ten or more counts. The rearrangement joins TRBV5-1 to TRBJ2-7; possible D gene TRBD2, 6 bases. With 2 bases removed from V and 2 bases from J, the gap between germline ends came to 11 bases. Per germline, CDR1 SGHRS and CDR2 YFSETQ. The CDR3 sequence is 14 residues long. The CDR3 loop is CASSLGRKAYEQYF. CDR3 sequence (DNA): TGCGCCAGCAGCTTAGGGAGGAAAGCCTACGAGCAGTACTTC.

At least ten counts were recorded for this clonotype. The V gene is TRBV19, the J gene TRBJ1-5; D is undetermined. The CDR3 has 17 amino acids. Trimming removed 7 bases at V and 2 bases at J, with 21 bases between. CDR1 is LNHDA and CDR2 is SQIVND in the germline V gene (reference sequence). DNA for the CDR3: TGTGCCAGTACCCAACTCGGACTTGGGAGAGGCAATCAGCCCCAGCATTTT. As protein: CASTQLGLGRGNQPQHF.

The table lists this clonotype with many counts. The rearrangement links TRBV29-1 to TRBJ2-7, with 7 bases matching TRBD1. CDR1 is SQVTM, CDR2 ANQGSEA, per germline. This CDR3 region has 13 residues. V dropped 5 bases and J dropped 2; count of bases not matched to a gene: 6. CDR3 sequence reads: CSVYTGETYEQYF. CDR3 coding DNA: TGCAGCGTTTACACAGGGGAGACCTACGAGCAGTACTTC.

This clonotype came up many times. The chain combines TRBV11-2 with TRBJ1-2; D possibly corresponds to TRBD1 (6 bases). Germline V gene sequence: CDR1 SGHAT, CDR2 FQNNGV. The CDR3 runs 16 residues. V lost 5 bases and J 6 bases, leaving 22 bases between the germline ends. CDR3 bases: TGTGCCAGCAGCCCCATTAGGACACCGGGGGCTCATGGCTACACCTTC. Protein product: CASSPIRTPGAHGYTF.

V usage is TRBV19 and J usage is TRBJ2-7, with TRBD2 as a possible D gene (6 bases). Germline loops: CDR1 LNHDA, CDR2 SQIVND (reference sequence). This CDR3 spans 11 amino acids. V lost 6 bases and J lost 5, with 8 bases in between. CDR3 sequence (DNA): TGTGCCAGTAGCTGGAGGGACGAGCAGTACTTC. Translation gives CASSWRDEQYF.

The chain couples TRBV28 to TRBJ1-2; 7 bases map to TRBD1. This CDR3 has 15 amino acids. Per the germline V gene, CDR1 is MDHEN and CDR2 is SYDVKM. V trimming: 4 bases; J trimming: 2 bases; junction bases outside the gene matches: 7. The CDR3 DNA is TGTGCCAGCAGTTCGGCAGGGGGGAGCAACTATGGCTACACCTTC. This encodes CASSSAGGSNYGYTF.

Details on this clonotype: A much larger clone lies a single base off, so this may be a read error. Here the CDR3 omits its conserved ending phenylalanine or tryptophan, so a read error is the likely source. The rearrangement uses TRBV10-1 and TRBJ1-2, with 7 bases aligning to TRBD1. CDR3 size: 13 residues. V lost 4 bases and J lost 2; bases outside the gene matches: 1. CDR1 WNHNN and CDR2 SYGVQD come from the germline V gene (reference sequence). CDR3 nucleotides: TGCGCCAGCAGTGTGGGACAGAACTATGGCTACACCCTC. Residues: CASSVGQNYGYTL.

This clonotype was seen repeatedly, ten times or more. CDR3 amino acids: CATSDTQGGETQYF. The DNA of the CDR3 is TGTGCCACCAGTGACACACAGGGAGGGGAGACCCAGTACTTC. V usage is TRBV24-1 and J usage is TRBJ2-5, with D tentatively TRBD2 (7 bases). The CDR3 spans 14 residues. Per the germline V gene, CDR1 is KGHDR and CDR2 is SFDVKD. Deletions cut 4 bases from V and 5 bases from J, with 13 bases between.

This rearrangement joins TRBV2 to TRBJ2-3; 7 nucleotides match TRBD1. This CDR3 contains 18 residues. Unmatched junction bases numbered 18, after V lost 6 bases and J lost 3 bases. CDR1 and CDR2 from the germline V gene are SNHLY and FYNNEI. CDR3 residues: CASRNGWFGQGQTDTQYF. As DNA, the CDR3 is TGTGCCAGCAGAAACGGGTGGTTTGGGCAGGGACAGACAGATACGCAGTATTTT.

The CDR3 spells CASTTTGTPGETQYF. CDR3 DNA: TGTGCCAGTACCACGACCGGGACCCCTGGAGAGACCCAGTACTTC. The J gene is TRBJ2-5, the V gene TRBV19; D could derive from TRBD1 or TRBD2 (5 bases each). Germline V gives CDR1 LNHDA, CDR2 SQIVND (reference sequence). Trimming cost V 7 bases and J 4 bases, with 19 bases left between them. The CDR3 covers 15 residues.

This clonotype was found many times. The CDR3, as DNA: TGTGCCAGCAGTTCCCTCCTCAGGGGTAGCAATCAGCCCCAGCATTTT. The encoded protein is CASSSLLRGSNQPQHF. This sequence joins TRBV27 and TRBJ1-5; possibly TRBD1 for D (6 bases). CDR1 and CDR2 (germline): MNHEY, SMNVEV (reference sequence). The CDR3 runs 16 residues. Trimming shortened V by 4 bases and J by 0 bases, and 13 bases separated the two germline ends.

The rearrangement joins TRBV19 to TRBJ2-5, with 9 nucleotides matching TRBD2. Germline V gene data show CDR1 as LNHDA and CDR2 as SQIVND (reference sequence). V lost 6 bases to trimming and J lost 5 bases; unmatched junction nucleotides: 4. CDR3 length equals 13 residues. CDR3 amino acids: CASRGTSMETQYF. In nucleotides, the CDR3 is TGTGCCAGTAGGGGGACTAGCATGGAGACCCAGTACTTC. Full variable domain (outside the CDR3, taken from reference TRBV19 and TRBJ2-5): DGGITQSPKYLFRKEGQNVTLSCEQNLNHDAMYWYRQDPGQGLRLIYYSQIVNDFQKGDIAEGYSVSREKKESFPLTVTSAQKNPTAFYLCASRGTSMETQYFGPGTRLLVL.

The sample holds many counts of this clonotype. The chain joins TRBV28 to TRBJ2-7, with D tentatively TRBD1 (6 bases). V gave up 5 bases and J gave up 3 bases, with 11 bases separating them. This CDR3 spans 13 amino acids. CDR1 MDHEN and CDR2 SYDVKM come from the germline V gene. In DNA, the CDR3 is TGTGCCAGCAGTCCCGCAGGGGTCTACGAGCAGTACTTC. It encodes CASSPAGVYEQYF.

Regarding this clonotype: A single base separates this from a much larger clone, so it may be a read error. The V call is TRBV28, the J call TRBJ2-5; a weak D match, TRBD1 (5 bases). The germline V gene encodes CDR1 MDHEN and CDR2 SYDVKM. The CDR3 is 16 amino acids. CDR3 residues: CASSSPTVTVRETQHF. As DNA, the CDR3 is TGTGCCAGCAGCAGCCCTACCGTGACAGTTAGAGAGACCCAGCACTTC.

This clonotype was observed many times. The V gene is TRBV24-1, the J gene TRBJ1-1; TRBD1 aligns across 8 bases. The germline gives CDR1 KGHDR, CDR2 SFDVKD. The CDR3 totals 14 residues. Trimming removed 9 bases from V and 4 bases from J; junction bases left unmatched: 9. The CDR3 bases are TGTGCCACCGCAGGGGGCCCGGGGGGCACTGAAGCTTTCTTT. Translation gives CATAGGPGGTEAFF.

This clonotype was found a few times. The chain employs TRBV7-9 and TRBJ2-1; tentatively, D is TRBD1 or TRBD2 (5 bases each). This CDR3 spans 13 amino acids. Trimming stripped 3 bases from V and 12 bases from J, with 15 bases between. The germline gives CDR1 SEHNR, CDR2 FQNEAQ (reference sequence). The CDR3 sequence is CASSLPGPTVQFF. The CDR3 nucleotides read TGTGCCAGCAGCTTGCCGGGACCTACGGTGCAGTTCTTC.

The rearrangement uses TRBV12-3 or TRBV12-4 and TRBJ2-7; D might be TRBD1 or TRBD2, each matching 5 bases. CDR3 length: 13 amino acids. Trimming cost V 2 bases and J 7 bases, with 12 bases left between them. CDR3 in amino acids: CASSLTTGGEQYF. CDR3 bases: TGTGCCAGCAGTTTAACAACTGGGGGTGAGCAGTACTTC.

This clonotype was detected only a few times. V is TRBV29-1 and J is TRBJ2-5; 7 bases agree with TRBD2. The CDR3 has 14 residues. Trimming cost V 4 bases and J 4 bases; bases outside gene matches: 9. Germline CDR1 reads SQVTM; CDR2 reads ANQGSEA. CDR3: CSVVPAGVGETQYF. The CDR3 DNA is TGCAGCGTTGTTCCTGCGGGAGTGGGAGAGACCCAGTACTTC.

The genes are TRBV20-1 and TRBJ2-1; TRBD2 agrees at 7 bases. CDR3 length: 13 amino acids. V shed 5 bases and J 7 bases; nucleotides not matched to a gene: 8. CDR1 is DFQATT and CDR2 is SNEGSKA in the germline V gene (reference sequence). CDR3 in amino acids: CSAPKGRENEQFF. The CDR3 DNA reads as TGCAGTGCTCCTAAGGGGAGGGAGAATGAGCAGTTCTTC.

A few counts support this clonotype. At one end the junction does not follow the germline gene, possibly because of a read error. This chain links TRBV10-2 with TRBJ2-2; D might be TRBD1 or TRBD2, each matching 5 bases. Germline CDR1 and CDR2: WSHSY and SAAADI. The CDR3 is 15 amino acids. The CDR3 loop is CASTRQGKGAGELLF. CDR3 bases: TGCGCCAGCACACGGCAGGGCAAAGGGGCCGGGGAGCTGCTTTTT.

This clonotype has ten or more counts. The chain has TRBV24-1 and TRBJ1-1; D gene uncertain. The ends were cut back, 2 bases at V and 8 bases at J, with 11 bases in the middle. Germline lookup yields CDR1 KGHDR and CDR2 SFDVKD. The CDR3 spans 13 residues. For the CDR3, the DNA is TGTGCCACCAGTGATTCCACCCGGTTAGAAGCTTTCTTT. It specifies CATSDSTRLEAFF.